This T cell receptor (beta chain) was recovered during a study of blood T cell repertoires in COVID-19. In the study overall: Italy, Spain and the United States were the sources of the convalescent and acute COVID-19 samples.

The germline V gene has CDR1 SGHRS and CDR2 YFSETQ. J lost 7 bases, V lost 2 bases, and 4 bases had no gene match. This CDR3 has 13 residues. As handled by the study authors: Reference gene primer amplification gave estimated nucleated cell counts. Data came from immunoSEQ multiplex PCR; TCRdb stores just in-frame clones and leaves some out. D and trimming were read from the DNA, whereas the V and J calls and clone size are those reported in that table. In the table there are roughly 180,000 clones, more than 65% of which are singletons. It was during active infection that Seattle patients were enrolled and then longitudinally followed.

The clonotype originates from a woman aged 60-75 years with COVID-19, enrolled during active disease. Sequencing was done on a sample of peripheral blood. V usage is TRBV5-1 and J usage is TRBJ2-7; 9 bases are a match to TRBD1. CDR3 coding DNA: TGCGCCAGCAGCTTACAGGGGGCGAAAGAGCAGTACTTC. Translating gives CASSLQGAKEQYF.